The rows below give T cell receptor beta chains drawn from one sample of a study of Ad26.COV2.S vaccination and SARS-CoV-2 variants. TCRdb keeps only in-frame clones here, not all; method: immunoSEQ multiplex PCR. The sample has about 350,000 clones, approximately 85% seen once. Source: peripheral blood, taken in a trial of Ad26.COV2.S vaccine versus placebo. The source of these receptors is a person aged 18-60 years who received the Ad26.COV2.S COVID-19 vaccine or a placebo. Each CDR3 is given with its conserved first and last residue.

TRBV3-1/TRBV3-2 | CASSQDPSGGQETQYF
TRBV2 | CASSVAGINGYTF
TRBV7-9 | CASSPLGSQTNEKLFF
TRBV9 | CASSVLPDTQYF
TRBV15 | CATSSLQGNNYGYTF
TRBV9 | CASSVAGGALSYEQYF
TRBV9 | CASSVEGVAYNEQFF
TRBV28 | CASIAGTGGADTQYF
TRBV5-1 | CASSLLGTAQETQYF
TRBV7-9 | CASSLGFRAVGKTEAFF
TRBV27 | CASSPRQAADAQYF
TRBV9 | CASSTGTRDTEAFF
TRBV7-2 | CASSSVGTEAFF
TRBV28 | CASGKAQYF
TRBV7-2 | CASSLSRGASYEQYF
TRBV7-2 | CASSVAGGRGQETQYF
TRBV6-5 | CASRVTGGNSPLHF
TRBV7-9 | CASSPRANLGEKLFF
TRBV5-5 | CASSLNSGSTDTQYF
TRBV27 | CASSLTNPGTGFTGELFF
TRBV14 | CASSQDGRFTPSPRYF
TRBV7-8 | CASSPGQMNTEAFF
TRBV27 | CASRKTGTAQETQYF
TRBV19 | CASSILAAGHPETQYF
TRBV7-2 | CASSLLRERVTGELFF
TRBV7-4 | CASSILGWELFF
TRBV2 | CASSNLRDTDTQYF
TRBV5-6 | CASSFTTYEQYF
TRBV4-3 | CASSQEEGRVRAFF
TRBV28 | CASSDNRAVFAGANVLTF
TRBV5-1 | CASSRGINTGELFF
TRBV5-4 | CASSHTGTPWRVQYF
TRBV11-2 | CASSLVQGGHEQYF
TRBV24-1 | CATSDPTGLAEQETQYF
TRBV3-1/TRBV3-2 | CASSFQLGQGSNGELFF
TRBV19 | CASSTSTGLGQTQYF
TRBV10-2 | CASSDYGTGNNEQFF
TRBV14 | CASSQVGGTANTGELFF
TRBV6-1 | CASSEGTVLVTEAFF
TRBV10-3 | CAITYEAGEGFEQFF
TRBV28 | CASSFGGAIKNIQYF
TRBV30 | CAWSGRTGVANYGYTF
TRBV6-4 | CASSDSAGGHTDTQYF
TRBV2 | CASSGRTSTDTQYF
TRBV24-1 | CATGRTSGSYNEQFF
TRBV19 | CASSTLDRVPNEQFF
TRBV4-1 | CASSQGEGTALSSGNTIYF